A selection of T cell receptor beta chains follows, all from one sample in a study of CD8 T cells in Susac syndrome. Each CDR3 protein is one row after TCRdb ran MiXCR on the immunoSEQ multiplex PCR reads. The table lists about 76,000 distinct CDR3 sequences, 80% to 95% of them singletons. Input material: CD8+ T cells from PBMCs. Source of these receptors: a human donor with Susac syndrome. Both conserved end residues are part of each CDR3. A D gene is named only where the DNA matches it firmly. Expanded clones are given a class, and other clones once, few, many or no size at all.

clone size	D gene	V gene	J gene	CDR3 DNA	CDR3 protein
NA	TRBD1	TRBV20-1	TRBJ2-7	TGCAGTGCTAGAGACTTTCGACAGGGGGTAATTGACGACGAGCAGTACTTC	CSARDFRQGVIDDEQYF
NA	TRBD1	TRBV20-1	TRBJ1-2	TGCAGTGCTAGGGACAGGGCCCTGCCTAAGGGCTACACCTTC	CSARDRALPKGYTF
once	TRBD1	TRBV19	TRBJ1-1	TGTGCCAGTAGTATAACCCAGGGGGCGAGAACTGAAGCTTTCTTT	CASSITQGARTEAFF
NA	NA	TRBV19	TRBJ2-1	TGTGCCAGTAGTAGTCTGGGGTGGGAGCAGTTCTTC	CASSSLGWEQFF
NA	NA	TRBV6-5	TRBJ1-1	TGTGCCAGCAGTTCCCCCCGAGAAAACACTGAAGCTTTCTTT	CASSSPRENTEAFF
NA	NA	TRBV6-6	TRBJ2-7	TGTGCCAGCAGCCTCCTGCGGGAAAACGAGCAGTACTTC	CASSLLRENEQYF
NA	NA	TRBV9	TRBJ2-3	TGTGCCAGCAGCGTAACCTCGCGCCTCACAGATACGCAGTATTTT	CASSVTSRLTDTQYF
NA	NA	TRBV28	TRBJ2-2	TGTGCTAGCAGTTTTCCCCGCCCCGGGGAGCTGTTTTTT	CASSFPRPGELFF
NA	TRBD1	TRBV19	TRBJ1-1	TGTGCCAGTAGCGGTCTTCCGACAGGGGACACTGAAGCTTTCTTT	CASSGLPTGDTEAFF
NA	NA	TRBV19	TRBJ2-7	TGTGCCAGTAGTCCTGGTCGAGGTCCCTACGAGCAGTACTTC	CASSPGRGPYEQYF
NA	TRBD1	TRBV29-1	TRBJ1-3	TGCAGCTTTCAAGGGGGCGCGGGATCTGGAAACACCATATATTTT	CSFQGGAGSGNTIYF
NA	TRBD1	TRBV5-1	TRBJ1-1	TGCGCCAGCAGCCACGGACAGGGAACATTTGCTGAAGCTTTCTTT	CASSHGQGTFAEAFF
NA	NA	TRBV5-6	TRBJ1-5	TGTGCCAGCAATACCCAGAAACCCCAGCATTTT	CASNTQKPQHF
NA	NA	TRBV12-5	TRBJ2-5	TGTGCTAGTGGTTATGGGGGCCAAGAGACCCAGTACTTC	CASGYGGQETQYF
once	NA	TRBV23-1	TRBJ2-6	TGCGCCAGCAGTCACGCCTACCGTGGGGCCAACGTCCTGACTTTC	CASSHAYRGANVLTF
NA	NA	TRBV6-6	TRBJ1-2	TGTGCCAGCAGCCCCTTGGGGGAGGCCTATTATGGCTACACCTTC	CASSPLGEAYYGYTF
NA	NA	TRBV4-2	TRBJ2-1	TGTGCCAGCAGCCAAGATTACCGGGCCGGTCAGTTCTTC	CASSQDYRAGQFF
NA	NA	TRBV20-1	TRBJ2-3	TGCAGTGCTAGACCAGTCACAGATACGCAGTATTTT	CSARPVTDTQYF
NA	TRBD1	TRBV5-8	TRBJ1-1	TGTGCCAGCAGCTGGGGACAGAGAGACACTGAAGCTTTCTTT	CASSWGQRDTEAFF
once	TRBD2	TRBV7-9	TRBJ2-1	TGTGCCAGCAGCCCAAAGAAGGTAGCGGGGGGATACAATGAGCAGTTCTTC	CASSPKKVAGGYNEQFF
NA	NA	TRBV7-9	TRBJ1-2	TGTGCCAGCAGCTCAGACAGGAATAACTATGGCTACACCTTC	CASSSDRNNYGYTF
NA	NA	TRBV18	TRBJ2-1	TGTGCCAGCTCACCCTTTCTTGGCAGGACTTCCTACAATGAGCAGTTCTTC	CASSPFLGRTSYNEQFF
NA	NA	TRBV2	TRBJ2-2	TGTGCCAGCAGTCCCGGGACAAGCCTCACCGGGGAGCTGTTTTTT	CASSPGTSLTGELFF
once	TRBD1	TRBV7-9	TRBJ2-3	TGTGCCAGCAGCTATACAGGGGGAACAGATACGCAGTATTTT	CASSYTGGTDTQYF
NA	TRBD2	TRBV3-1	TRBJ2-1	TGTGCCAGCAGCCAATCGGCTAGCGGGGGGGCTGGCTCCTACAATGAGCAGTTCTTC	CASSQSASGGAGSYNEQFF
NA	NA	TRBV6-1	TRBJ2-1	TGTGCCAGCAGTGGCCGCCTTGGACAAAAGGTTTATGATAAGCAGTTCTTC	CASSGRLGQKVYDKQFF